Below, 20 T cell receptor beta chains from the same sample are listed, as sequenced in a study of blood T cell repertoires in COVID-19. Profiling relied on immunoSEQ multiplex PCR, and the TCRdb table lists in-frame clones only, not all of them. The sample shows tens of thousands of clones, roughly 85% of them seen only once. Sequenced material: peripheral blood. These receptors came from a human donor in a cohort sampled during active COVID-19.

This chain joins TRBV28 and TRBJ1-5, with 8 nucleotides matching TRBD1. The junction had 6 bases not matched to a gene; V was cut back by 6 bases and J by 5 bases. The CDR3 is made up of 14 amino acids. The germline V gene has CDR1 MDHEN and CDR2 SYDVKM. This chain's CDR3 is CASSRGTGDQPQHF. CDR3 sequence (DNA): TGTGCCAGCAGCCGAGGGACAGGTGATCAGCCCCAGCATTTT. Using reference TRBV28 and TRBJ1-5 for the parts outside the CDR3, the full variable domain is DVKVTQSSRYLVKRTGEKVFLECVQDMDHENMFWYRQDPGLGLRLIYFSYDVKMKEKGDIPEGYSVSREKKERFSLILESASTNQTSMYLCASSRGTGDQPQHFGDGTRLSIL.

The V and J genes are TRBV10-3 and TRBJ1-1, with a tentative D call TRBD1 (6 bases). V was trimmed by 8 bases and J by 5 bases, leaving 21 bases between them. The CDR3 runs 15 residues. Per the germline V gene, CDR1 is ENHRY and CDR2 is SYGVKD. Written as DNA, the CDR3 is TGTGCCATCGCCCCCGGCCAGGGGCCGGGAACTGAAGCTTTCTTT. Protein sequence: CAIAPGQGPGTEAFF.

A single count supports this clone. V gene TRBV6-5 combines with J gene TRBJ1-4, with D perhaps TRBD1 (5 bases). CDR1 is MNHEY, CDR2 SVGAGI, per germline. This CDR3 spans 12 amino acids. Trimming pared 7 bases from V and 8 bases from J, leaving 11 bases between. Here the CDR3 reads CASTTRGEKLFF. As DNA, the CDR3 is TGTGCCAGCACTACGCGGGGGGAAAAACTGTTTTTT.

The J gene is TRBJ1-2, the V gene TRBV28; unclear D gene. The CDR3 is 11 residues long. The V and J ends lost 3 bases and 7 bases respectively, with 6 bases between them. From germline, CDR1 is MDHEN and CDR2 SYDVKM. CDR3 sequence reads: CASSFGVGYTF. In nucleotides, the CDR3 is TGTGCCAGCAGTTTCGGGGTTGGCTACACCTTC.

The chain has TRBV5-8 and TRBJ1-5, with D unresolved. Trimming removed 4 bases from V and 6 bases from J, with 5 bases in between. The CDR3 is 11 residues long. The germline V gene encodes CDR1 SGHTS and CDR2 YDEGEE. The chain's CDR3 is CASSTGQPQHF. The CDR3 coding sequence is TGTGCCAGCAGCACCGGTCAGCCCCAGCATTTT.

CDR3 amino acids: CAISSTGASEEGYTF. The CDR3 bases are TGTGCCATCAGTTCGACAGGGGCCTCGGAGGAAGGCTACACCTTC. This rearrangement joins TRBV10-3 to TRBJ1-2; 8 bases align to TRBD1. V was clipped by 5 bases and J by 8 bases; unmatched bases: 13. This CDR3 contains 15 residues. Germline loops: CDR1 ENHRY, CDR2 SYGVKD.

The rearrangement uses TRBV14 and TRBJ2-2, with D perhaps matching TRBD2 (6 bases). Per the germline V gene, CDR1 is SGHDN and CDR2 is FVKESK. V lost 2 bases and J 4 bases, leaving 14 bases between the germline ends. CDR3 size: 16 residues. The CDR3 loop reads CASSQLRGKGTGELFF. The CDR3 DNA is TGTGCCAGCAGCCAACTCCGCGGGAAAGGCACCGGGGAGCTGTTTTTT.

The chain couples TRBV19 to TRBJ1-5; no reliable D call. Germline CDR1 reads LNHDA; CDR2 reads SQIVND (reference sequence). V was shortened by 7 bases and J by 7 bases, with 20 bases between the two germline ends. CDR3 length: 15 amino acids. CDR3 in DNA: TGTGCCAGTATGTACGCGGGGTCCTCGGAGCAGCCCCAGCATTTT. This sequence encodes CASMYAGSSEQPQHF. Full variable domain (missing parts from reference TRBV19 and TRBJ1-5): DGGITQSPKYLFRKEGQNVTLSCEQNLNHDAMYWYRQDPGQGLRLIYYSQIVNDFQKGDIAEGYSVSREKKESFPLTVTSAQKNPTAFYLCASMYAGSSEQPQHFGDGTRLSIL.

This clone came up once. This chain joins TRBV18 and TRBJ1-1, with a tentative D call TRBD1 (6 bases). In germline, CDR1 is KGHSH, CDR2 LQKENI. Trimming removed 3 bases from V and 4 bases from J, with 12 bases in between. The CDR3 extends over 14 amino acids. The CDR3: CASSPGGRVTEAFF. The CDR3 nucleotides read TGTGCCAGCTCACCGGGGGGGCGGGTCACTGAAGCTTTCTTT.

This chain links TRBV28 with TRBJ2-4; perhaps TRBD1 as D (5 bases). This CDR3 comprises 16 residues. The germline gives CDR1 MDHEN, CDR2 SYDVKM. V lost 5 bases to trimming and J lost 8 bases, with 22 bases between them. The CDR3 DNA sequence: TGTGCCAGCAGTAACTCTGACGCAGGGCGTCGCGACATTCAGTACTTC. Its translation: CASSNSDAGRRDIQYF.

The chain couples TRBV18 to TRBJ1-1, with 7 bases identical to TRBD1. Germline lookup yields CDR1 KGHSH and CDR2 LQKENI. V was pared by 3 bases and J by 3 bases, with 7 bases of the junction left unmatched. This CDR3 contains 15 residues. The DNA of the CDR3 is TGTGCCAGCTCACCGCGGACAGGAGAAGACACTGAAGCTTTCTTT. It translates to CASSPRTGEDTEAFF.

The rearrangement uses TRBV9 and TRBJ1-6; no reliable D call. Germline-derived CDR1 and CDR2 are SGDLS and YYNGEE. The CDR3 consists of 14 residues. V lost 4 bases to trimming and J lost 7 bases, with 12 bases between them. The chain's CDR3 is CASSPTPQNSPLHF. CDR3 nucleotide sequence: TGTGCCAGCAGCCCCACCCCTCAGAATTCACCCCTCCACTTT.

CDR3 in amino acids: CASSLGRGLYF. DNA of the CDR3: TGTGCCAGCAGTTTGGGCAGGGGGCTGTACTTC. V is TRBV28 and J is TRBJ2-7; 8 bases align to TRBD1. The CDR3 sequence is 11 residues long. CDR1 is MDHEN, CDR2 SYDVKM, per germline. Losses at the gene ends were 3 bases for V and 12 bases for J; bases not matched to a gene: 4.

J is TRBJ1-4 and V is TRBV12-3 or TRBV12-4, with TRBD1 as a possible D gene (5 bases). V was cut by 0 bases and J by 9 bases, with 5 bases left in between. This CDR3 comprises 12 residues. Here the CDR3 DNA reads TGTGCCAGCAGTTTAGCGGGGCAAAAACTGTTTTTT. It is translated as CASSLAGQKLFF.

The J gene is TRBJ1-2, the V gene TRBV2, with no clear D. The V end lost 4 bases, the J end lost 8 bases, and 11 bases lay between the germline ends. The germline V gene encodes CDR1 SNHLY and CDR2 FYNNEI. The CDR3 runs to 12 residues. In nucleotides, the CDR3 is TGTGCCAGCAGTGCCGAGGCTCGGGGCTACACCTTC. Encoded protein: CASSAEARGYTF.

A few counts support this clone. This chain links TRBV28 with TRBJ1-2; 9 bases align to TRBD1. After removal of 5 bases from V and 5 bases from J, the junction contained 12 bases not matched to a gene. CDR3 length equals 16 residues. Germline V gene sequence: CDR1 MDHEN, CDR2 SYDVKM. CDR3 region: CASSPRGQGQSYGYTF. Written as DNA, the CDR3 is TGTGCCAGCAGTCCGCGGGGACAGGGTCAATCATATGGCTACACCTTC.

The gene calls are TRBV25-1 and TRBJ1-4; the D gene is possibly TRBD1 (5 bases). The germline V and J ends were trimmed by 4 bases and 8 bases, with 14 bases remaining between them. CDR1 MGHDK and CDR2 SYGVNS come from the germline V gene. The length of the CDR3 is 14 residues. CDR3 DNA sequence: TGTGCCAGCAGTGCGGGGGGGAGTAGGGAAAAACTGTTTTTT. Translating it yields CASSAGGSREKLFF.

This chain uses TRBV21-1 with TRBJ1-1; TRBD1, as called in the table, went unchecked against the DNA. TRBV21-1 is labeled a pseudogene. The CDR3 covers 16 residues. The CDR3 spells CASSSSGTGAVGEAFF. In DNA, the CDR3 is TGTGCCAGCAGCTCGTCCGGGACAGGGGCGGTCGGTGAAGCTTTCTTT.

The chain couples TRBV9 to TRBJ1-3; tentative D call: TRBD1 (6 bases). Trimming took 3 bases from V and 2 from J, leaving 9 bases between them. Germline V gives CDR1 SGDLS, CDR2 YYNGEE. This CDR3 comprises 14 residues. The CDR3 DNA sequence: TGTGCCAGCAGCGGTGGACAGCCTGGAAACACCATATATTTT. Its protein is CASSGGQPGNTIYF.

The rearrangement uses TRBV18 and TRBJ2-2; unclear D gene. The germline CDR1 and CDR2 sequences are KGHSH and LQKENI. Trimming stripped 6 bases from V and 7 bases from J, with 15 bases between. This CDR3 comprises 14 residues. The CDR3 coding sequence is TGTGCCAGCTCTCTCCAGACTGGAGACGGGGAGCTGTTTTTT. Translated, it gives CASSLQTGDGELFF.